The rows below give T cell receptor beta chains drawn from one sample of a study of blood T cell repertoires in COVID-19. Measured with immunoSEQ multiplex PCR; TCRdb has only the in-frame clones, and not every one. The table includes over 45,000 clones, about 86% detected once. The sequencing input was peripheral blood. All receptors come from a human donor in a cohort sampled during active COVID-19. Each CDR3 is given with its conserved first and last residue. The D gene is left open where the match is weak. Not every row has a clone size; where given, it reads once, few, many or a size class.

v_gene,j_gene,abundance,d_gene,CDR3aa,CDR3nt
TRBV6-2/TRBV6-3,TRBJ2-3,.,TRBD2,CASGFSGWGTDTQYF,TGTGCCAGCGGTTTTAGCGGGTGGGGCACAGATACGCAGTATTTT
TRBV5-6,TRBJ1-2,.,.,CASSRTSGITGYTF,TGTGCCAGCAGCCGAACTTCCGGGATTACTGGCTACACCTTC
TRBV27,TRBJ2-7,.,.,CASSLRGNEQYF,TGTGCCAGCAGTTTACGGGGGAACGAGCAGTACTTC
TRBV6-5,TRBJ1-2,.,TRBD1,CASGTGLGYTF,TGTGCCAGCGGGACAGGGCTTGGCTACACCTTC
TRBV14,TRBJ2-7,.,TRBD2,CASSPRLAGLYEQYF,TGTGCCAGCAGCCCTAGACTAGCGGGGCTATACGAGCAGTACTTC
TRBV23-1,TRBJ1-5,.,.,CASSHRQGENQPQHF,TGCGCCAGCAGTCATCGCCAGGGTGAAAATCAGCCCCAGCATTTT
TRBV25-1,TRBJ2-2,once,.,CASTGPPPNTGELFF,TGTGCCAGCACTGGGCCTCCCCCGAACACCGGGGAGCTGTTTTTT
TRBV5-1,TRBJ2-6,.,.,CASSGGSGANVLTF,TGCGCCAGCAGCGGCGGCTCTGGGGCCAACGTCCTGACTTTC
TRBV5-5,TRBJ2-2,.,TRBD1,CASSVQPTGAGTGELFF,TGTGCCAGCAGCGTACAACCGACAGGGGCGGGCACCGGGGAGCTGTTTTTT
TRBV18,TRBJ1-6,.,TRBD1,CASSPPNRDRLGNSPLHF,TGTGCCAGCTCACCACCAAACCGGGACAGATTGGGAAATTCACCCCTCCACTTT
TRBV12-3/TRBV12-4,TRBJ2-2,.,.,CASSLGDTGELFF,TGTGCCAGCAGTTTGGGAGACACCGGGGAGCTGTTTTTT
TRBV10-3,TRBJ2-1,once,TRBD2,CAIKLAGVGEQFF,TGTGCCATCAAACTAGCGGGGGTGGGTGAGCAGTTCTTC
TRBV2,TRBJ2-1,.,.,CARGGMGGEQFF,TGTGCCAGAGGCGGTATGGGGGGAGAGCAGTTCTTC